This entry describes one T cell receptor beta chain. The record originates from a study of blood T cell repertoires in COVID-19. Study-wide background: Samples representing acute and convalescent COVID-19 were sourced from the United States, Italy and Spain.

The assay was immunoSEQ multiplex PCR, and TCRdb's table has in-frame clones only and misses some. Of 84,000 or so clones listed, 80% are singletons. The clonotype comes from an elderly woman with acute or convalescent COVID-19. Sequenced sample: peripheral blood.

As DNA, the CDR3 is TGTGCCAGCAGCCAAGGAGGGACTAGGCAGTTCTTC. As protein: CASSQGGTRQFF. The rearrangement uses TRBV3-1 (or the pseudogene TRBV3-2) and TRBJ2-1; 8 bases align to TRBD2. From germline, CDR1 is LGHDT and CDR2 YNNKEL (reference sequence). The ends lost 1 base at V and 12 bases at J; junction bases unmatched: 2. This CDR3 spans 12 amino acids.